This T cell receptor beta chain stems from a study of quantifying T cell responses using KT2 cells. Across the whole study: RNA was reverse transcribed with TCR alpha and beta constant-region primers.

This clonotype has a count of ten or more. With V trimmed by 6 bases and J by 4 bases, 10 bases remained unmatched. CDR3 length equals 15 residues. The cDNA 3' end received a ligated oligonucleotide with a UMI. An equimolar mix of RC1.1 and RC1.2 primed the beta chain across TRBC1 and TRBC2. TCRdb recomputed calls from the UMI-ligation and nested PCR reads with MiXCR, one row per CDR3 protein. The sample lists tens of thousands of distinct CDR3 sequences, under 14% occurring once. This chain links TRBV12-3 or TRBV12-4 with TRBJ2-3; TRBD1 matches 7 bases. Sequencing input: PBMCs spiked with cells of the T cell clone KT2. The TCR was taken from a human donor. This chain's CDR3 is CASRPNRGSADTQYF. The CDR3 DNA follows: TGTGCCAGCAGGCCAAACAGGGGTAGCGCAGATACGCAGTATTTT.